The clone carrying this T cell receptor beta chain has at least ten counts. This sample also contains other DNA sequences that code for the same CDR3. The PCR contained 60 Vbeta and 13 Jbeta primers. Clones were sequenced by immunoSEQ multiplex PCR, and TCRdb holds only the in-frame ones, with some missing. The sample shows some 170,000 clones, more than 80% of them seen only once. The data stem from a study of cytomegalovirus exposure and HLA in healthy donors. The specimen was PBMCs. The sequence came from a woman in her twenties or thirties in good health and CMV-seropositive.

The CDR3 sequence is CASSLGSGAYEQYF. The DNA for the CDR3 is TGTGCCAGCAGCTTGGGGTCGGGGGCCTACGAGCAGTACTTC. This chain connects TRBV5-6 to TRBJ2-7; TRBD2 is a possible D gene (6 bases). Germline V gene sequence: CDR1 SGHDT, CDR2 YYEEEE. Trimming left V 0 bases short and J 2 bases short, with 9 bases between. The CDR3 consists of 14 residues.